This note documents a single T cell receptor (beta chain) sequence. The table came from immunoSEQ multiplex PCR; TCRdb's copy has only in-frame clones and leaves some out. The data show about 120,000 clones, with 80% to 90% seen just once and approximately 19% held by the top ten. This entry is derived from a study of blood T cell repertoires in COVID-19. Study-wide context: The study drew acute and convalescent COVID-19 samples from the United States, Italy and Spain. PBMCs, B-cell-depleted T cells, or T cells provided the cDNA or gDNA that made up the material.

V was trimmed by 0 bases and J by 7 bases, leaving 19 bases between them. Germline CDR1 is SGHRS and CDR2 is YFSETQ. The CDR3 consists of 16 residues. This chain joins TRBV5-1 and TRBJ1-2, with D unclear. The TCR was taken from a human donor with acute or convalescent COVID-19. The donor label of this sample is uncertain. Sequenced input: peripheral blood. CDR3 DNA: TGCGCCAGCAGCTTGGTTCCGCTAATCGGTGAGGCTGGCTACACCTTC. This codes for CASSLVPLIGEAGYTF.